This T cell receptor beta chain was captured by sequencing in a study of T cells in Graves' hyperthyroidism and ophthalmopathy. Trimming shortened V by 5 bases and J by 3 bases, and 11 bases separated the two germline ends. CDR3 length: 13 amino acids. The germline V gene has CDR1 SEHNR and CDR2 FQNEAQ (reference sequence). This clonotype was observed a few times. What it binds is not known. RNA transcripts served as the template for amplifying TCR beta CDR3 regions. When the TCR CDR3 underwent first-round RT-PCR, the HTBI primer set was used. TCRdb analysed the multiplex PCR reads with MiXCR anew, one entry per CDR3 protein. This table has 500,000 to 650,000 distinct CDR3 sequences, less than 15% appearing once. General observations from the study: With a median lead of around 5.9 months before onset, the model predicted ophthalmopathy.

Patients were aged 18 to 65, had disease duration under 2 months, and had newly diagnosed hyperthyroidism. Exclusion of a patient resulted from uncontrolled infection, other autoimmune disease, pregnancy or lactation. The J gene is TRBJ2-7, the V gene TRBV7-9; D perhaps matches TRBD1 (5 bases). Sequencing was performed on blood. This TCR was sampled from a woman aged 40 to 50 with Graves' hyperthyroidism. Written as DNA, the CDR3 is TGTGCCAGCAGCCGACAGACCCTCTACGAGCAGTACTTC. Translating it yields CASSRQTLYEQYF. Full variable domain (missing parts from reference TRBV7-9 and TRBJ2-7): DTGVSQNPRHKITKRGQNVTFRCDPISEHNRLYWYRQTLGQGPEFLTYFQNEAQLEKSRLLSDRFSAERPKGSFSTLEIQRTEQGDSAMYLCASSRQTLYEQYFGPGTRLTVT.